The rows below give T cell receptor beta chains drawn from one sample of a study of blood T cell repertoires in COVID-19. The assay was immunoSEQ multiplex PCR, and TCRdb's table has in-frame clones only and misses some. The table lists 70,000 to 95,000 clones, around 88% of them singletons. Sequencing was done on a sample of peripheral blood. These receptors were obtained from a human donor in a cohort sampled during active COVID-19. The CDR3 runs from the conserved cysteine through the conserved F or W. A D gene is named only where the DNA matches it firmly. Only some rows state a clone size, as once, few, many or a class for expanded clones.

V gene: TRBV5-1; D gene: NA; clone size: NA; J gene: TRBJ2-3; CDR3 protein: CASSLEAPDTQYF; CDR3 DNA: TGCGCCAGCAGCTTGGAAGCGCCCGATACGCAGTATTTT
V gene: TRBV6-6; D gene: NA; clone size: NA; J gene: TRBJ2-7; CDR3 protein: CASSIQAYEQYF; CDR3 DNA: TGTGCCAGCAGTATACAGGCCTACGAGCAGTACTTC
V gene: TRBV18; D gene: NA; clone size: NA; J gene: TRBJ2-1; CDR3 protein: CASSPVAGSSYNEQFF; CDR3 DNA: TGTGCCAGCTCACCAGTCGCAGGTAGCTCCTACAATGAGCAGTTCTTC
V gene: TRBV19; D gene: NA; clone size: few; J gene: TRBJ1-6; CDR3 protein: CATNPGQSASPLHF; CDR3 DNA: TGTGCCACTAATCCGGGACAATCAGCTTCACCCCTCCACTTT
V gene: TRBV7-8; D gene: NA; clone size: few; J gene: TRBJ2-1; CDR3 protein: CASSLAFGDWQGNEQFF; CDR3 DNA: TGTGCCAGCAGCTTAGCGTTTGGGGACTGGCAGGGCAATGAGCAGTTCTTC
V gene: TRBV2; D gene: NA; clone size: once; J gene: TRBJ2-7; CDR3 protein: CASSETGSSSYEQYF; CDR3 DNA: TGTGCCAGCAGTGAAACGGGATCGAGCTCCTACGAGCAGTACTTC
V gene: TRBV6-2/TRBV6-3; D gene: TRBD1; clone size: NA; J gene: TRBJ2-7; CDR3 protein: CASSFDGTGDLDEQYF; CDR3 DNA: TGTGCCAGCAGTTTCGATGGGACAGGGGATTTGGACGAGCAGTACTTC
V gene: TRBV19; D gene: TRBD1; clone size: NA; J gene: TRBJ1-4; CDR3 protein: CASSIDRETNEKLFF; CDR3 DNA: TGTGCCAGTAGTATTGACAGGGAGACTAATGAAAAACTGTTTTTT
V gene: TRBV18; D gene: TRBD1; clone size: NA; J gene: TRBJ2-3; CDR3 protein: CASSPRILRDRGTDTQYF; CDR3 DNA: TGTGCCAGCTCACCACGGATCTTGCGGGACAGGGGTACAGATACGCAGTATTTT
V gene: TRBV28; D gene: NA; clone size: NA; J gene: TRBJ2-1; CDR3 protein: CASSRDAGYNEQFF; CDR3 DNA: TGTGCCAGCAGTCGGGACGCGGGGTACAATGAGCAGTTCTTC
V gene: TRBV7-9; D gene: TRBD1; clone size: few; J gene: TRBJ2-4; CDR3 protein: CASRATGTGTYF; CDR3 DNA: TGTGCCAGCAGGGCCACCGGGACAGGGACGTACTTC
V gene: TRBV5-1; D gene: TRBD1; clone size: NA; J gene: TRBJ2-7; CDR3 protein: CASSLPGGPYEQYF; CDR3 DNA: TGCGCCAGCAGCTTGCCAGGGGGCCCCTACGAGCAGTACTTC